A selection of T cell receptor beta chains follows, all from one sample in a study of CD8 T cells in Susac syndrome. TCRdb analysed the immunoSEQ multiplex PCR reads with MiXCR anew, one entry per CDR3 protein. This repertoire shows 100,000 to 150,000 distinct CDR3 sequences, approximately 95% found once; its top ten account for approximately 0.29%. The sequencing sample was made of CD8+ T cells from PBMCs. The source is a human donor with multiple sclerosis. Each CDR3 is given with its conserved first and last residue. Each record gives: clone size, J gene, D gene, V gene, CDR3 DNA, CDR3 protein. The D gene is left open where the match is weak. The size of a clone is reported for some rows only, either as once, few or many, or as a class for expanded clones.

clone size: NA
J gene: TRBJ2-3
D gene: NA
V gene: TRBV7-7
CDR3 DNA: TGTGCCAGCAGCGAGGGACGGGGGCCTAGCACAGATACGCAGTATTTT
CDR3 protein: CASSEGRGPSTDTQYF

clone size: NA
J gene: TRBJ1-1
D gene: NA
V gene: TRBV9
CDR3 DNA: TGTGCCAGCAGCGTAGGCGTGAAGGGGGGCCCTGAAGCTTTCTTT
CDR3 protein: CASSVGVKGGPEAFF

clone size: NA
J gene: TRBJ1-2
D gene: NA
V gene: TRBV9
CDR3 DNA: TGTGCCAGCAGCACACAGGGATCTAACTATGGCTACACCTTC
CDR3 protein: CASSTQGSNYGYTF

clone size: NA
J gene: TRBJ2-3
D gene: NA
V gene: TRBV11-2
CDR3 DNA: TGTGCCAGCAGCTTAGGCGGGACGGGCGGCACAGATACGCAGTATTTT
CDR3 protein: CASSLGGTGGTDTQYF

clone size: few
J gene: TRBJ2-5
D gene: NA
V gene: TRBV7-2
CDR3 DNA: TGTGCCAGCAGCCCAGGGTACCAAGAGACCCAGTACTTC
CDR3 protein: CASSPGYQETQYF

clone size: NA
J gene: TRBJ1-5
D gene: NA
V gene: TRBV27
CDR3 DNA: TGTGCCAGCAGTTTATCTTTCAGTTATCAGCCCCAGCATTTT
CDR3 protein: CASSLSFSYQPQHF

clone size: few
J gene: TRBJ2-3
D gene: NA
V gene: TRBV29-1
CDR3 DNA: TGCAGCGGCCACAGTGGGGGGACGTCTGGCACAGATACGCAGTATTTT
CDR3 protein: CSGHSGGTSGTDTQYF

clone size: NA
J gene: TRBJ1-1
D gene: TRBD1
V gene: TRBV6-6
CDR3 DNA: TGTGCCAGCAGCTCCGGACAGGCCGTTGAAGCTTTCTTT
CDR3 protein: CASSSGQAVEAFF

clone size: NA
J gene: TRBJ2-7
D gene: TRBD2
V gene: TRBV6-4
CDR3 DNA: TGTGCCAGCAGTGACTCGACTAGCGGGGGGGGCGAGCAGTACTTC
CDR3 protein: CASSDSTSGGGEQYF

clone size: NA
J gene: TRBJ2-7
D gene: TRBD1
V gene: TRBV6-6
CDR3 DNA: TGTGCCAGCAGTCTGGGACAGGACACCTACGAGCAGTACTTC
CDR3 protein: CASSLGQDTYEQYF

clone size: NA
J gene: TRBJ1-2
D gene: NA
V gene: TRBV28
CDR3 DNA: TGTGCCAGCAGTTTAAGCAGGGCCTATGGCTACACCTTC
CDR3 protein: CASSLSRAYGYTF

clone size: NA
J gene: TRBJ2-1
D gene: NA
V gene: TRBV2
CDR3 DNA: TGTGCCAGCAGTGGGGCTGAAGGGGCCCGACTGGGTGAGCAGTTCTTC
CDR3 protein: CASSGAEGARLGEQFF

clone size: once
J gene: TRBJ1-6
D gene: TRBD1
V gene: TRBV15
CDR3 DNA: TGTGCCACCAGCGCCAGGGACAGGGGGCCTTATAATTCACCCCTCCACTTT
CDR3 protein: CATSARDRGPYNSPLHF

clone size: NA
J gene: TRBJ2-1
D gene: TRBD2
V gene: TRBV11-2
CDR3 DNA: TGTGCCAGCAGCTTAGTGCGGACTAGCGGAGGTGAGCAGTTCTTC
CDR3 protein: CASSLVRTSGGEQFF

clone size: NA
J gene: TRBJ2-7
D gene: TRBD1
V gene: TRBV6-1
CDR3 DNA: TGTGCCAGCAGCCAATGGACAGGGTCCACCCTCTACGAGCAGTACTTC
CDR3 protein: CASSQWTGSTLYEQYF

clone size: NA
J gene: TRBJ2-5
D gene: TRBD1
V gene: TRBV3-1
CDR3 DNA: TGTGCCAGCAACACCAGGACAGGGGGATCCAAAGAGACCCAGTACTTC
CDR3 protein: CASNTRTGGSKETQYF

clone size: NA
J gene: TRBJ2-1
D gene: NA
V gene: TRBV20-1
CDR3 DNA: TGCAGTGCTAGTCAAAACAATGAGCAGTTCTTC
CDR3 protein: CSASQNNEQFF

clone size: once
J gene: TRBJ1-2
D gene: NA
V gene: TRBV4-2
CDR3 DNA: TGTGCCAGCAGCCGCCAACAGGTTCCTACTAACTATGGCTACACCTTC
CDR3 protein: CASSRQQVPTNYGYTF

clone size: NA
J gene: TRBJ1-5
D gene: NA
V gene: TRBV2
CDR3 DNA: TGTGCCAGCAGTGAGTTGAGCAATCAGCCCCAGCATTTT
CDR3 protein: CASSELSNQPQHF

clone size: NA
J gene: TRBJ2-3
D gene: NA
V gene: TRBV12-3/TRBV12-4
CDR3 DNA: TGTGCCAGCAGTTTTGTAACTGCCCCAGATACGCAGTATTTT
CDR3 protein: CASSFVTAPDTQYF

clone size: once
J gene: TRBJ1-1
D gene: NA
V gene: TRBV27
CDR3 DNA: TGTGCCAGCAGTCTCTTCCCGACAACTCAGAACACTGAAGCTTTCTTT
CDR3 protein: CASSLFPTTQNTEAFF

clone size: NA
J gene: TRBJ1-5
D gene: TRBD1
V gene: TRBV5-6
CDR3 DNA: TGTGCCAGCAGCTTGGGACAGGGCCTCAATCAGCCCCAGCATTTT
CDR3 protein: CASSLGQGLNQPQHF

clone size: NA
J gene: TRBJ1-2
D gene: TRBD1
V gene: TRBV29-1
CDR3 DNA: TGCAGCGTTGACGAAGGGGGCAATGGCTACACCTTC
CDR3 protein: CSVDEGGNGYTF

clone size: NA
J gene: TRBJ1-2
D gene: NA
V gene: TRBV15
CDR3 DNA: TGTGCCACCAGCACAGGGGAAAGAGAACTAGCTAACTATGGCTACACCTTC
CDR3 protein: CATSTGERELANYGYTF

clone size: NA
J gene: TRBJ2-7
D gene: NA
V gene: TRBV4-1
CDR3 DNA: TGCGCCAGCAGCCCCGGGGTGAGCTCCTACGAGCAGTACTTC
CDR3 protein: CASSPGVSSYEQYF

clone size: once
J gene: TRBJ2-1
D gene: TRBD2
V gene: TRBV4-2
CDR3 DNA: TGTGCCAGCAGCCAAGATAGCGGGCTAGCGGGAGTCGGCAATGAGCAGTTCTTC
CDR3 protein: CASSQDSGLAGVGNEQFF

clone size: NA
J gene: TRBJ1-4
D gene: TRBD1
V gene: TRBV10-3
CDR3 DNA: TGTGCCATCAGCCAGACAGGGTTCGATGAAAAACTGTTTTTT
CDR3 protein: CAISQTGFDEKLFF

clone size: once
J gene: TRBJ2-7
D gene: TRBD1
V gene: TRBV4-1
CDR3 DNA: TGCGCCAGCAGCCAAGAGGCGGACAGGGGTGCCTACGAGCAGTACTTC
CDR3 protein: CASSQEADRGAYEQYF